The rows below give T cell receptor beta chains drawn from one sample of a study of control samples from healthy donors and cancer patients. Data came from immunoSEQ multiplex PCR; TCRdb stores just in-frame clones and leaves some out. The data contain about 150,000 clones, around 96% of them singletons. Sequencing used blood. These TCRs come from a man aged 40-49 years in good health. Each CDR3 is given without its conserved first and last residue. Fields, in order: V gene, CDR3 protein.

TRBV5-4 | ASSPGQGLREGETQY
TRBV11-2 | ASSPTSGGTYEQY
TRBV13 | ASSSGQGNYGYT
TRBV28 | ASSWRRTGGSIQY
TRBV6-5 | ARGGRVYTGELF
TRBV29-1 | SVDLAGFDTDTQY
TRBV5-4 | AGKQAPNTEAF
TRBV4-1 | ASSQEFRGAPDTQY
TRBV25-1 | ASSERVSDTQY
TRBV6-6 | ASTEPGQGTQPQH